The 22 T cell receptor beta chains given below trace back to one sample, sequenced in a study of T cell responses to AZD1222 COVID-19 vaccine. TCRdb's copy holds only in-frame clones and misses some; the assay was immunoSEQ multiplex PCR. The table shows 150,000 to 200,000 clones, with approximately 93% occurring only once. The sequencing used peripheral blood, collected on day 0 of AZD1222 vaccination. All receptors derive from an adult in good health.

The V gene is TRBV28, the J gene TRBJ2-3, with TRBD2 as a possible D gene (5 bases). Germline assignment: CDR1 MDHEN and CDR2 SYDVKM. The CDR3 sequence is 12 residues long. Trimming took off 7 bases at V and 6 bases at J, with 11 bases between the two ends. DNA of the CDR3: TGTGCCAGCACCAATGGGGAGGATACGCAGTATTTT. Translation gives CASTNGEDTQYF.

J is TRBJ1-1 and V is TRBV6-5; D remains ambiguous. The V gene's germline CDR1 is MNHEY and CDR2 SVGAGI. The V end lost 6 bases, the J end lost 5 bases, and 13 bases lay between the germline ends. The CDR3 has 13 amino acids. This CDR3 is CASSPRYGTEAFF. The CDR3 nucleotides are TGTGCCAGCAGCCCCCGATATGGAACTGAAGCTTTCTTT.

V and J are TRBV7-9 and TRBJ1-1, with 8 positions matching TRBD1. The trim removed 4 bases at V and 4 bases at J, leaving 17 bases unmatched. The CDR3 spans 18 residues. The germline CDR1 and CDR2 sequences are SEHNR and FQNEAQ (reference sequence). For the CDR3, the DNA is TGTGCCAGCAGCTCATTACCGGGACAGGCTACTTTGGGCACTGAAGCTTTCTTT. Protein: CASSSLPGQATLGTEAFF.

V and J are TRBV19 and TRBJ1-1; TRBD1 might be the D (6 bases). Trimming shortened V by 5 bases and J by 5 bases, and 12 bases separated the two germline ends. Per the germline V gene, CDR1 is LNHDA and CDR2 is SQIVND (reference sequence). This CDR3 spans 13 amino acids. The CDR3 sequence is CASSETGWTEAFF. The CDR3 bases are TGTGCCAGTAGTGAAACAGGGTGGACTGAAGCTTTCTTT.

The rearrangement links TRBV20-1 to TRBJ2-3; D gene unclear. This CDR3 is built from 13 residues. Germline V CDR1 and CDR2: DFQATT, SNEGSKA (reference sequence). The ends were cut back, 3 bases at V and 1 base at J, with 8 bases in the middle. The CDR3 DNA follows: TGCAGTGCTAGTCTTCTGGGCACAGATACGCAGTATTTT. It yields the protein CSASLLGTDTQYF.

This clone was seen once. The genes are TRBV2 and TRBJ1-6, with 7 bases lining up with TRBD1. The V gene's germline CDR1 is SNHLY and CDR2 FYNNEI. V shed 6 bases and J 10 bases; nucleotides not matched to a gene: 15. The CDR3 extends over 16 amino acids. The CDR3 DNA reads TGTGCCAGCAGCCAGCCGATTTTAGACAGGGTATCACCCCTCCACTTT. The encoded protein is CASSQPILDRVSPLHF.

This chain uses TRBV18 with TRBJ2-3; D unresolved. Germline CDR1 KGHSH, CDR2 LQKENI. V was cut by 2 bases and J by 1 base, with 4 bases left in between. This CDR3 is built from 13 residues. CDR3 sequence reads: CASSPSGTDTQYF. CDR3 nucleotides: TGTGCCAGCTCACCATCAGGCACAGATACGCAGTATTTT. Drawing the rest from reference TRBV18 and TRBJ2-3, the complete variable domain is NAGVMQNPRHLVRRRGQEARLRCSPMKGHSHVYWYRQLPEEGLKFMVYLQKENIIDESGMPKERFSAEFPKEGPSILRIQQVVRGDSAAYFCASSPSGTDTQYFGPGTRLTVL.

The chain carries TRBV5-1 and TRBJ1-2, with D hard to call. The ends were cut back, 0 bases at V and 0 bases at J, with 6 bases in the middle. The germline V gene encodes CDR1 SGHRS and CDR2 YFSETQ. The CDR3 length is 14 residues. CDR3 loop: CASSLGSSNYGYTF. DNA for the CDR3: TGCGCCAGCAGCTTGGGGAGCTCTAACTATGGCTACACCTTC.

The chain carries TRBV10-1 and TRBJ2-1; TRBD2 matches 14 bases. V dropped 4 bases and J dropped 15; count of bases not matched to a gene: 8. Germline-derived CDR1 and CDR2 are WNHNN and SYGVQD (reference sequence). CDR3 length: 14 amino acids. This CDR3 is CASSVGLAGGPLFF. CDR3 DNA: TGCGCCAGCAGTGTAGGACTAGCGGGAGGTCCTCTGTTCTTC.

This sequence joins TRBV27 and TRBJ1-1, with unresolved D. The V end lost 5 bases, the J end lost 7 bases, and 11 bases lay between the germline ends. CDR1 and CDR2 from the germline V gene are MNHEY and SMNVEV (reference sequence). CDR3 size: 12 residues. DNA for the CDR3: TGTGCCAGCAGTACCAAGAGGAATGAAGCTTTCTTT. This encodes CASSTKRNEAFF.

The chain carries TRBV10-3 and TRBJ1-1, with D possibly matching TRBD1 (5 bases). Germline CDR1 reads ENHRY; CDR2 reads SYGVKD. This CDR3 region has 13 residues. Trimming cost V 4 bases and J 0 bases, with 6 bases left between them. In nucleotides, the CDR3 is TGTGCCATCAGTGGACAGATGAACACTGAAGCTTTCTTT. It encodes CAISGQMNTEAFF.

This rearrangement joins TRBV12-5 to TRBJ2-2, with a tentative D call TRBD2 (7 bases). CDR1 and CDR2 (germline): LGHNT, FRNRAP. With 5 bases removed from V and 1 base from J, the gap between germline ends came to 14 bases. This CDR3 region has 16 residues. CDR3 DNA sequence: TGTGCTAGTGGTCCATGGGGGGGCCAGAACACCGGGGAGCTGTTTTTT. Its protein is CASGPWGGQNTGELFF.

The chain combines TRBV25-1 with TRBJ2-3; either TRBD1 or TRBD2 may fit D (5 bases each). V dropped 2 bases and J dropped 4 bases, with 16 bases sitting between them. The CDR3 loop spans 16 amino acids. CDR1 is MGHDK and CDR2 is SYGVNS in the germline V gene. DNA of the CDR3: TGTGCCAGCAGTGAACTGGCAGGGACCAGCCCAGATACGCAGTATTTT. Translated, it gives CASSELAGTSPDTQYF.

The chain employs TRBV3-1 (or the pseudogene TRBV3-2) and TRBJ1-2, with 8 bases matching TRBD1. The germline gives CDR1 LGHDT, CDR2 YNNKEL (reference sequence). The CDR3 spans 16 residues. The J segment lost 5 bases and the V segment lost 5 bases, leaving 13 bases of the junction unmatched. CDR3 bases: TGTGCCAGCAGCTTAATGACAGGGGCGCTTATTTATGGCTACACCTTC. Protein sequence: CASSLMTGALIYGYTF.

The J gene is TRBJ1-6, the V gene TRBV5-1; TRBD1 matches at 8 bases. V was pared by 4 bases and J by 3 bases, with 9 bases of the junction left unmatched. CDR3 size: 17 residues. Germline V gives CDR1 SGHRS, CDR2 YFSETQ. The DNA for the CDR3 is TGCGCCAGCAGCGCCCAGGGGGCTAGTAACTATAATTCACCCCTCCACTTT. Translated, it gives CASSAQGASNYNSPLHF.

The rearrangement links TRBV5-4 to TRBJ1-3; D is possibly TRBD1 (6 bases). Trimming left V 2 bases short and J 3 bases short, with 9 bases between. The CDR3 contains 14 residues. Germline V gene data show CDR1 as SGHNT and CDR2 as YYREEE (reference sequence). CDR3 residues: CASSLGQSGNTIYF. DNA for the CDR3: TGTGCCAGCAGCTTAGGACAGAGTGGAAACACCATATATTTT.

V and J are TRBV2 and TRBJ1-4; 8 nucleotides align to TRBD1. Germline CDR1 SNHLY, CDR2 FYNNEI. J gave up 7 bases and V 9 bases, and 7 bases lay outside the gene matches. The CDR3 is 13 amino acids. CDR3 sequence (DNA): TGTGCCAGAAGGACAGGGCGAGGTGAAAAACTGTTTTTT. Its protein is CARRTGRGEKLFF.

The CDR3 sequence: CASSDGTGGGYTF. The CDR3, as DNA: TGTGCCAGCAGTGACGGAACGGGGGGAGGCTACACCTTC. The gene calls are TRBV25-1 and TRBJ1-2, with a possible D match to TRBD1 (5 bases). From germline, CDR1 is MGHDK and CDR2 SYGVNS. The V end lost 3 bases, the J end lost 8 bases, and 13 bases lay between the germline ends. This CDR3 is built from 13 residues.

The chain uses TRBV5-1 and TRBJ1-1; the match to TRBD1 covers 7 bases. J gave up 4 bases and V 3 bases, and 6 bases lay outside the gene matches. The CDR3 contains 14 residues. The germline V gene encodes CDR1 SGHRS and CDR2 YFSETQ. CDR3 nucleotide sequence: TGCGCCAGCAGCTCAACGGGACAGATCACTGAAGCTTTCTTT. This codes for CASSSTGQITEAFF.

This rearrangement joins TRBV10-3 to TRBJ2-7, with D tentatively TRBD2 (6 bases). Trimming took off 2 bases at V and 6 bases at J, with 20 bases between the two ends. Per the germline V gene, CDR1 is ENHRY and CDR2 is SYGVKD. The CDR3 is made up of 16 amino acids. CDR3 in DNA: TGTGCCATCAGTGAGCCGCGGGAAGATCTCCGGGGCGAGCAGTACTTC. This encodes CAISEPREDLRGEQYF.

This chain connects TRBV6-5 to TRBJ2-1; 10 bases line up with TRBD2. Germline assignment: CDR1 MNHEY and CDR2 SVGAGI. This CDR3 has 15 residues. J lost 9 bases, V lost 5 bases, and 10 bases had no gene match. The DNA for the CDR3 is TGTGCCAGCAGTAAACTAGCGGGGTCCTTCGGTGAGCAGTTCTTC. Residues: CASSKLAGSFGEQFF.

The chain is built from TRBV5-1 and TRBJ1-1, with 7 positions matching TRBD1. This CDR3 is built from 15 residues. V lost 1 base to trimming and J lost 5 bases; unmatched junction nucleotides: 8. Looked up from germline, CDR1 is SGHRS and CDR2 is YFSETQ. This chain's CDR3 is CASSLPGGPGTEAFF. The CDR3 bases are TGCGCCAGCAGCTTGCCAGGGGGGCCGGGGACTGAAGCTTTCTTT.